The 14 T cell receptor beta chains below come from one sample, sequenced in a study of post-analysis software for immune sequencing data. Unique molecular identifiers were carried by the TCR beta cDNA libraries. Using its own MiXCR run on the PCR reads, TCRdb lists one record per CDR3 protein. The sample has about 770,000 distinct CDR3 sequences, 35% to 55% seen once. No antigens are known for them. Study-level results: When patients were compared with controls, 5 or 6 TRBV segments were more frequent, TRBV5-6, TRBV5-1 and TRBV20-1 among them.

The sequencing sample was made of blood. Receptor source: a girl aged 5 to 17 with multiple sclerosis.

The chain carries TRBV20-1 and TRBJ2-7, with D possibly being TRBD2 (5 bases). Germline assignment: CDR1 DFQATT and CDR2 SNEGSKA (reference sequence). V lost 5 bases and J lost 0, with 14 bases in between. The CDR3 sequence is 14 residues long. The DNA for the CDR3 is TGCAGTGCTGAGAGCGAGGACTCCTCCTACGAGCAGTACTTC. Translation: CSAESEDSSYEQYF.

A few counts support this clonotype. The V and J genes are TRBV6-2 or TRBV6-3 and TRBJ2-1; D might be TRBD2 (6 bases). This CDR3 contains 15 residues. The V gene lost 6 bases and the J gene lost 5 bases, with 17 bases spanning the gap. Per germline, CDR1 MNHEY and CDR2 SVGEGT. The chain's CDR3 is CASSSTRGKDNEQFF. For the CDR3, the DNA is TGTGCCAGCAGCTCGACTAGGGGTAAGGACAATGAGCAGTTCTTC.

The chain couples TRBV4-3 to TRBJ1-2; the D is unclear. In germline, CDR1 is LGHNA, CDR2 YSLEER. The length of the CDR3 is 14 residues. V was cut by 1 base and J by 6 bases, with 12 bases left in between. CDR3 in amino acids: CASSQGVDWDGYTF. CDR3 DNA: TGCGCCAGCAGCCAAGGCGTGGACTGGGATGGCTACACCTTC.

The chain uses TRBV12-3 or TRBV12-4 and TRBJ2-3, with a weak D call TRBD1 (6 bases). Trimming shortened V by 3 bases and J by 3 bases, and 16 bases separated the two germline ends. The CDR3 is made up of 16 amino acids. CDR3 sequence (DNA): TGTGCCAGCAGTTTTGGACAGAGAATGAGAACAGATACGCAGTATTTT. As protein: CASSFGQRMRTDTQYF.

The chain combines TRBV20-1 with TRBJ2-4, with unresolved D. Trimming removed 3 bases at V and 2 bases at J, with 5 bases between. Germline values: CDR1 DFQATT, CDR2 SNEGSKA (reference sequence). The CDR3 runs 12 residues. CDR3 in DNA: TGCAGTGCTAGCAGAACCAAAAACATTCAGTACTTC. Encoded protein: CSASRTKNIQYF.

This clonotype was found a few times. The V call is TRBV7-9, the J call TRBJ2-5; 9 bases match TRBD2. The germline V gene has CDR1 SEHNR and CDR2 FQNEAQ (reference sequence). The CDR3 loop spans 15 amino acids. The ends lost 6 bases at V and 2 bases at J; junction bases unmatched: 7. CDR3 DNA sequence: TGTGCCAGCAGGGAGCGGGGGGAGAGTCAAGAGACCCAGTACTTC. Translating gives CASRERGESQETQYF. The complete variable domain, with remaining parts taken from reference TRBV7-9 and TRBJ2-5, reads DTGVSQNPRHKITKRGQNVTFRCDPISEHNRLYWYRQTLGQGPEFLTYFQNEAQLEKSRLLSDRFSAERPKGSFSTLEIQRTEQGDSAMYLCASRERGESQETQYFGPGTRLLVL.

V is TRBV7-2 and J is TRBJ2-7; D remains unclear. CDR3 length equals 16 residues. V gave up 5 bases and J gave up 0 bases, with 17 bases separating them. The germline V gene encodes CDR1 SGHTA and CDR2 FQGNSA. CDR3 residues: CASSRIGSVTSYEQYF. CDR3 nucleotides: TGTGCCAGCAGCCGAATCGGGTCTGTGACCTCCTACGAGCAGTACTTC.

CDR3 region: CASSLSWSGLWDEQYF. The CDR3 coding sequence is TGTGCCAGCAGTTTATCCTGGTCGGGCCTCTGGGATGAGCAGTACTTC. The V and J genes are TRBV27 and TRBJ2-5, with D uncertain. Germline CDR1 is MNHEY and CDR2 is SMNVEV (reference sequence). The CDR3 runs to 16 residues. Trimming shortened V by 0 bases and J by 11 bases, and 22 bases separated the two germline ends.

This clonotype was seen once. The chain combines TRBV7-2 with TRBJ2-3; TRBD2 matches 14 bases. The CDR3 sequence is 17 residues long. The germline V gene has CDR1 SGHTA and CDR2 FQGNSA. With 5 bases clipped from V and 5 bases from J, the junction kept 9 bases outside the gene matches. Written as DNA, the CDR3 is TGTGCCAGCAGCCAGCGGTGGGGACTAGCGGGAGAAGATACGCAGTATTTT. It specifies CASSQRWGLAGEDTQYF.

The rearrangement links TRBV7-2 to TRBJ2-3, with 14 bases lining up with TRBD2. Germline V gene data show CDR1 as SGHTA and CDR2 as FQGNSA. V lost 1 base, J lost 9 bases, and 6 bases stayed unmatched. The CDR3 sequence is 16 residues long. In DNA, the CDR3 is TGTGCCAGCAGCTTAGGACCGGGACTAGCGGGAGAGACGCAGTATTTT. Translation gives CASSLGPGLAGETQYF.

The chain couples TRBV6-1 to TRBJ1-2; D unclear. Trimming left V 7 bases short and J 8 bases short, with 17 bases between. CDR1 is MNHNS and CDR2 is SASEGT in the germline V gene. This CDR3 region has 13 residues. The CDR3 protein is CASTGLWIRGYTF. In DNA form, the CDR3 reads TGTGCCAGCACCGGACTCTGGATAAGGGGCTACACCTTC.

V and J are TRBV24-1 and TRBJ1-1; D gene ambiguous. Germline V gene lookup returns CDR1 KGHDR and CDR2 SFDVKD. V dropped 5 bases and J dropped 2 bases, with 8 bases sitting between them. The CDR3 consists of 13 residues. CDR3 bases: TGTGCCACCAGTGTCGGGCATAACACTGAAGCTTTCTTT. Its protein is CATSVGHNTEAFF.

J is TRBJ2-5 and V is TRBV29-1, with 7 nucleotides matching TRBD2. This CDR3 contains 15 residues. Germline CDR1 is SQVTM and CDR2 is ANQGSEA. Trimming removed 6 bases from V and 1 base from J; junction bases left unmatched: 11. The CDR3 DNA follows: TGCAGCGTGGATGAGCGGGGACTGCCCCAAGAGACCCAGTACTTC. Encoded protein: CSVDERGLPQETQYF.

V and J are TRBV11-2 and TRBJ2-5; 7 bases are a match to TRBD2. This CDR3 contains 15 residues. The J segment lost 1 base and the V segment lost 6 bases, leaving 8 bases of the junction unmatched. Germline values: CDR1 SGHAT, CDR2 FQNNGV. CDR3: CASRWASGVQETQYF. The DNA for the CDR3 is TGTGCCAGCAGGTGGGCTAGCGGAGTCCAAGAGACCCAGTACTTC.